This record concerns one T cell receptor beta chain sequence. This sample stems from a study of blood T cell repertoires in COVID-19. The protocol was immunoSEQ multiplex PCR, while the TCRdb copy is restricted to in-frame clones and leaves out a portion. The table shows fewer than 200,000 clones, with around 79% occurring only once. This receptor was taken from a woman in her sixties or seventies with acute or convalescent COVID-19. The sequencing sample was made of peripheral blood.

CDR3 region: CASSLGVGRPINEQFF. As DNA, the CDR3 is TGCGCCAGCAGCTTGGGTGTCGGGAGGCCGATCAATGAGCAGTTCTTC. The chain combines TRBV5-1 with TRBJ2-1; TRBD2 agrees at 7 bases. CDR1 and CDR2 (germline): SGHRS, YFSETQ. This CDR3 has 16 amino acids. With 0 bases clipped from V and 6 bases from J, the junction kept 9 bases outside the gene matches.